The 17 T cell receptor beta chains below all came from one sample that was sequenced in a study of cytomegalovirus exposure and HLA in healthy donors. The protocol was immunoSEQ multiplex PCR, while the TCRdb copy is restricted to in-frame clones and leaves out a portion. The sample has 76,000 or so clones; 94% are singletons. The sample was PBMCs. The source is a woman aged 18-30 years in good health and CMV-seronegative.

The count of this clone is one. CDR3 region: CASRPPETGGTQYF. For the CDR3, the DNA is TGTGCCAGCCGGCCCCCCGAGACTGGGGGCACCCAGTACTTC. This chain joins TRBV2 and TRBJ2-5, with D possibly TRBD1 on 6 matching bases. Per germline, CDR1 SNHLY and CDR2 FYNNEI. V was pared by 8 bases and J by 8 bases, with 21 bases between. This CDR3 has 14 residues.

The genes are TRBV7-8 and TRBJ2-7; 8 bases line up with TRBD1. CDR1 is SGHVS and CDR2 is FQNEAQ in the germline V gene. This CDR3 region has 16 residues. V shed 4 bases and J 1 base; nucleotides not matched to a gene: 9. DNA for the CDR3: TGTGCCAGCAGCTCGATTTGGACAGGGCAGTCCTACGAGCAGTACTTC. It specifies CASSSIWTGQSYEQYF.

This chain joins TRBV29-1 and TRBJ1-4, with unresolved D. The CDR3 sequence is 15 residues long. Trimming took 0 bases from V and 6 from J, leaving 14 bases between them. Germline loops: CDR1 SQVTM, CDR2 ANQGSEA. CDR3 amino acids: CSVEDPGLGYEKLFF. The CDR3 DNA follows: TGCAGCGTTGAAGACCCAGGATTAGGTTATGAAAAACTGTTTTTT.

This clone has just one count. The rearrangement uses TRBV5-6 and TRBJ1-2, with 9 bases that match TRBD1. V shed 4 bases and J 2 bases; nucleotides not matched to a gene: 9. Germline CDR1 SGHDT, CDR2 YYEEEE. This CDR3 comprises 16 residues. In nucleotides, the CDR3 is TGTGCCAGCAGCCTAAGGACAGGGGTAGACAACTATGGCTACACCTTC. This gives the protein CASSLRTGVDNYGYTF. The complete variable domain, with remaining parts taken from reference TRBV5-6 and TRBJ1-2, reads DAGVTQSPTHLIKTRGQQVTLRCSPKSGHDTVSWYQQALGQGPQFIFQYYEEEERQRGNFPDRFSGHQFPNYSSELNVNALLLGDSALYLCASSLRTGVDNYGYTFGSGTRLTVV.

The chain joins TRBV6-1 to TRBJ2-7, with 15 bases lining up with TRBD2. Per the germline V gene, CDR1 is MNHNS and CDR2 is SASEGT. Losses at the gene ends were 0 bases for V and 4 bases for J; bases not matched to a gene: 4. The CDR3 loop spans 17 amino acids. The CDR3 DNA sequence: TGTGCCAGCAGTGAAGCTACGGGACTAGCGGGAGGTTACGAGCAGTACTTC. This translates into CASSEATGLAGGYEQYF.

This chain uses TRBV5-6 with TRBJ2-3; 7 bases line up with TRBD1. The germline CDR1 and CDR2 sequences are SGHDT and YYEEEE. CDR3 length: 15 amino acids. Losses at the gene ends were 4 bases for V and 4 bases for J; bases not matched to a gene: 9. CDR3 nucleotides: TGTGCCAGCAGCCGCTATACCACAGGGGCAGATACGCAGTATTTT. Its translation: CASSRYTTGADTQYF.

The V and J genes are TRBV11-2 and TRBJ2-5, with 11 bases identical to TRBD2. Germline CDR1 reads SGHAT; CDR2 reads FQNNGV. Unmatched junction bases numbered 14, after V lost 4 bases and J lost 1 base. The CDR3 loop spans 19 amino acids. CDR3 in DNA: TGTGCCAGCAGCTCGGCCCGCACCCGACTAGCGGGGTCCCAAGAGACCCAGTACTTC. Amino acids: CASSSARTRLAGSQETQYF.

This sequence joins TRBV19 and TRBJ1-4; no definite D call. Germline values: CDR1 LNHDA, CDR2 SQIVND (reference sequence). The CDR3 runs to 15 residues. Trimming removed 6 bases from V and 4 bases from J, with 15 bases in between. The CDR3 loop is CASRLETASNEKLFF. In DNA form, the CDR3 reads TGTGCCAGTAGGCTGGAGACGGCGAGTAATGAAAAACTGTTTTTT.

In its sample, this clone was seen once. The genes are TRBV18 and TRBJ2-1, with D perhaps TRBD2 (5 bases). Germline CDR1 KGHSH, CDR2 LQKENI. This CDR3 region has 13 residues. The V gene lost 1 base and the J gene lost 7 bases, with 8 bases spanning the gap. The CDR3 nucleotides read TGTGCCAGCTCACCACGGCCGGGGAATGAGCAGTTCTTC. It encodes CASSPRPGNEQFF.

V and J are TRBV6-5 and TRBJ2-7; possible D gene TRBD2, 6 bases. CDR3 size: 14 residues. The germline V gene has CDR1 MNHEY and CDR2 SVGAGI. The ends were cut back, 2 bases at V and 3 bases at J, with 11 bases in the middle. Here the CDR3 DNA reads TGTGCCAGCAGTTACGGAGGGGTAGGCTACGAGCAGTACTTC. Its translation is CASSYGGVGYEQYF.

The chain couples TRBV5-4 to TRBJ2-1; 12 nucleotides match TRBD2. With V trimmed by 1 base and J by 7 bases, 6 bases remained unmatched. Germline-derived CDR1 and CDR2 are SGHNT and YYREEE (reference sequence). This CDR3 comprises 16 residues. The CDR3 spells CASSLRLAGVGNEQFF. CDR3 sequence (DNA): TGTGCCAGCAGCTTGCGACTAGCGGGAGTAGGGAATGAGCAGTTCTTC.

This clone was detected only once. The chain uses TRBV19 and TRBJ2-1; 11 nucleotides agree with TRBD2. The length of the CDR3 is 15 residues. With V trimmed by 6 bases and J by 4 bases, 5 bases remained unmatched. The V gene's germline CDR1 is LNHDA and CDR2 SQIVND (reference sequence). CDR3 sequence (DNA): TGTGCCAGTAGAGCTACTAGCGGGAGTTACAATGAGCAGTTCTTC. Residues: CASRATSGSYNEQFF.

This chain links TRBV7-9 with TRBJ2-1, with TRBD2 matching 8 bases. The CDR3 length is 16 residues. Trimming cost V 3 bases and J 4 bases; bases outside gene matches: 8. The V gene's germline CDR1 is SEHNR and CDR2 FQNEAQ (reference sequence). The DNA of the CDR3 is TGTGCCAGCAGCTTCCAGGCTAGCGGGTCATACAATGAGCAGTTCTTC. This gives the protein CASSFQASGSYNEQFF.

The V gene is TRBV4-1, the J gene TRBJ2-7, with a possible D match to TRBD2 (6 bases). The germline CDR1 and CDR2 sequences are MGHRA and YSYEKL. Trimming removed 1 base from V and 3 bases from J, with 10 bases in between. The CDR3 is 14 amino acids. The CDR3: CASSQAGDLYEQYF. DNA of the CDR3: TGCGCCAGCAGCCAAGCGGGGGACCTCTACGAGCAGTACTTC.

This chain joins TRBV11-2 and TRBJ1-1; 7 positions agree with TRBD1. The CDR3 has 14 residues. Trimming cost V 1 base and J 4 bases; bases outside gene matches: 3. From germline, CDR1 is SGHAT and CDR2 FQNNGV. CDR3 protein: CASSLGQGVTEAFF. The CDR3 region has the DNA TGTGCCAGCAGCTTAGGACAGGGAGTCACTGAAGCTTTCTTT.

The V gene is TRBV14, the J gene TRBJ2-1; 14 positions agree with TRBD2. Germline loops: CDR1 SGHDN, CDR2 FVKESK. The CDR3 consists of 15 residues. The ends lost 8 bases at V and 6 bases at J; junction bases unmatched: 6. This CDR3 is CASYPGLAGVNEQFF. Written as DNA, the CDR3 is TGTGCCAGCTATCCGGGACTAGCGGGAGTCAATGAGCAGTTCTTC.

V gene TRBV9 combines with J gene TRBJ1-6, with 9 bases lining up with TRBD1. Germline assignment: CDR1 SGDLS and CDR2 YYNGEE. The CDR3 sequence is 15 residues long. V lost 3 bases to trimming and J lost 10 bases; unmatched junction nucleotides: 8. Here the CDR3 DNA reads TGTGCCAGCAGCGAAACCGGGACAGGGCTCTCACCCCTCCACTTT. It specifies CASSETGTGLSPLHF.